The 4 T cell receptor beta chains below come from one sample, sequenced in a study of T-cell reconstitution after alpha-beta-depleted transplantation in children. Unique molecular identifiers featured in how the TCRbeta library was prepared. TCRdb reanalysed the PCR reads using MiXCR and keeps one entry per CDR3 protein. The data contain about 610,000 distinct CDR3 sequences, 10% to 13% of them singletons. The specimen was PBMCs from the stem cell graft donor, collected from the stem cell graft. These receptors were collected from a human donor who donated a stem cell graft to a child with acute myeloid leukemia.

This chain joins TRBV6-2 or TRBV6-3 and TRBJ2-7; 7 bases map to TRBD1. Germline CDR1 and CDR2: MNHEY and SVGEGT. With V trimmed by 1 base and J by 2 bases, 2 bases remained unmatched. This CDR3 has 14 amino acids. CDR3 nucleotide sequence: TGTGCCAGCAGTTACTTGGGACAGACCTACGAGCAGTACTTC. Its protein is CASSYLGQTYEQYF.

This clonotype was recorded at least ten times. The chain carries TRBV9 and TRBJ2-7; TRBD1 might be the D (6 bases). The CDR3 loop spans 15 amino acids. Trimming removed 3 bases at V and 0 bases at J, with 13 bases between. Per the germline V gene, CDR1 is SGDLS and CDR2 is YYNGEE. The CDR3 loop reads CASSAGTGPSYEQYF. The CDR3 DNA reads TGTGCCAGCAGCGCAGGAACAGGGCCCTCCTACGAGCAGTACTTC.

In this sample, this clonotype turned up a few times. The V call is TRBV2, the J call TRBJ1-1, with a possible D match to TRBD1 (5 bases). Looked up from germline, CDR1 is SNHLY and CDR2 is FYNNEI. V shed 3 bases and J shed 4 bases, with 12 bases lying between them. This CDR3 contains 14 residues. The CDR3 DNA reads as TGTGCCAGCAGTGAGATGAGGGGAGGCACTGAAGCTTTCTTT. Protein sequence: CASSEMRGGTEAFF. Based on the CDR3 plus reference TRBV2 and TRBJ1-1, the full variable domain is EPEVTQTPSHQVTQMGQEVILRCVPISNHLYFYWYRQILGQKVEFLVSFYNNEISEKSEIFDDQFSVERPDGSNFTLKIRSTKLEDSAMYFCASSEMRGGTEAFFGQGTRLTVV.

This sequence joins TRBV28 and TRBJ2-1; 9 bases match TRBD2. V gave up 3 bases and J gave up 9 bases; unmatched junction bases: 6. Germline V gene data show CDR1 as MDHEN and CDR2 as SYDVKM. This CDR3 has 14 amino acids. The CDR3 DNA follows: TGTGCCAGCAGTTTTTTAGCGGGAGTAGGTGAGCAGTTCTTC. Its protein is CASSFLAGVGEQFF.